The sequence of this T cell receptor (beta chain) was determined in a study of T cell responses to AZD1222 COVID-19 vaccine. Study-wide results and limits: Spike-spanning, vaccine-associated CD4 TCRs were dominant at 160-218 and 743-854. Seropositive at baseline were only 5 or 6 AZD1222 recipients. Repertoire sampling occurred only after the peak T cell response. White British donors predominated, females outnumbered males, and clonal diversity was possibly underestimated.

To note about this clone: Its antigen is not known.

The repertoire was sequenced with immunoSEQ multiplex PCR; TCRdb's copy has only in-frame clones and lacks some. The sample holds 140,000 to 150,000 clones, 80% to 90% seen once. The TCR sequence derives from an adult in good health. Sequencing used peripheral blood, obtained on day 0 of AZD1222 vaccination.

CDR3: CASSLDRGWTQYF. The CDR3 nucleotides read TGTGCCAGCAGTTTAGATAGGGGTTGGACGCAGTATTTT. The chain has TRBV27 and TRBJ2-3; D may be TRBD1 (5 bases). The CDR3 is 13 amino acids. V lost 2 bases and J 9 bases, leaving 12 bases between the germline ends. Germline CDR1 and CDR2: MNHEY and SMNVEV (reference sequence).